This T cell receptor beta chain was obtained from a study of T-cell memory formation after mild COVID-19. Across the whole study: Each donor largely had its own TCR clusters. General study points: Contracting CD4+ clones were located mainly in CM and EM, and CD8+ clones in EMRA. Memory cells collected pre-infection included some clones that later responded, suggesting cross-reactive memory joined.

The TCR alpha and TCR beta cDNA libraries, bearing sample barcodes and UMIs, were generated by 5'RACE using constant-segment primers. TCRdb analysed the 5' RACE reads with MiXCR anew, one entry per CDR3 protein. This sample has a few hundred thousand distinct CDR3 sequences; 15% to 20% occur once, and the top ten carry roughly 21%. Germline CDR1 MNHEY, CDR2 SVGEGT. This CDR3 has 13 amino acids. Trimming left V 3 bases short and J 6 bases short, with 11 bases between. Details on this clonotype: The target antigen is unknown.

The rearrangement links TRBV6-2 or TRBV6-3 to TRBJ2-5; D is unresolved. The sequencing sample was made of PBMCs or a T cell subset sorted from them (not recorded which). The source of this sequence is a man younger than 30 who had mild COVID-19 (a few samples of this study predate the infection). Cell type and time point are not known. The DNA of the CDR3 is TGTGCCAGCAGTTATTCTCTTTGGAAGACCCAGTACTTC. Translation: CASSYSLWKTQYF.